The 17 T cell receptor beta chains below come from one sample, sequenced in a study of blood T cells in healthy people across ages. Primers used in a second PCR of roughly 6 to 11 cycles were a sample-barcoded 5' primer and a J-beta primer mix. MiXCR, run by TCRdb on the 5' RACE reads, gives a single entry per CDR3 protein. Of under 2,000,000 distinct CDR3 sequences in the sample, 49% were seen once. Specimen: blood. Receptors originate from a woman in her thirties or forties in good health.

This chain joins TRBV5-1 and TRBJ2-5; D might be TRBD1 (6 bases). Trimming pared 4 bases from V and 11 bases from J, leaving 15 bases between. The CDR3 contains 12 residues. CDR1 is SGHRS, CDR2 YFSETQ, per germline. The CDR3 protein is CASSPYRDAQYF. The DNA of the CDR3 is TGCGCCAGCAGCCCTTACAGGGATGCGCAGTACTTC.

This chain uses TRBV20-1 with TRBJ1-1, with D perhaps TRBD1 (6 bases). Trimming pared 5 bases from V and 4 bases from J, leaving 17 bases between. This CDR3 region has 14 residues. CDR1 is DFQATT and CDR2 is SNEGSKA in the germline V gene (reference sequence). CDR3 bases: TGCAGTGCTCGAAGACAGGTCGGGAGCACTGAAGCTTTCTTT. This sequence encodes CSARRQVGSTEAFF.

This clonotype was seen at least ten times. The rearrangement uses TRBV7-6 and TRBJ2-5; 9 nucleotides line up with TRBD2. J lost 1 base, V lost 4 bases, and 1 base had no gene match. Per germline, CDR1 SGHVS and CDR2 FNYEAQ. CDR3 length: 14 amino acids. The CDR3 loop is CASSSSGAQETQYF. Here the CDR3 DNA reads TGTGCCAGCAGCTCTAGCGGGGCCCAAGAGACCCAGTACTTC.

The CDR3 DNA reads TGTGCCAGCAGTGCGGACAGGACCTTGTACAATGAGCAGTACTTC. Translation: CASSADRTLYNEQYF. The chain carries TRBV6-5 and TRBJ2-5; the match to TRBD1 covers 7 bases. This CDR3 spans 15 amino acids. The J segment lost 11 bases and the V segment lost 5 bases, leaving 17 bases of the junction unmatched. Germline V gene lookup returns CDR1 MNHEY and CDR2 SVGAGI.

The chain uses TRBV29-1 and TRBJ2-5; D is possibly TRBD1 (5 bases). V lost 7 bases and J 2 bases, leaving 11 bases between the germline ends. The CDR3 is 12 amino acids. Germline CDR1 reads SQVTM; CDR2 reads ANQGSEA. This chain's CDR3 is CSGLGQQETQYF. Here the CDR3 DNA reads TGCAGCGGGTTAGGACAACAAGAGACCCAGTACTTC.

V and J are TRBV5-1 and TRBJ2-3, with TRBD2 matching 11 bases. The ends lost 0 bases at V and 6 bases at J; junction bases unmatched: 3. The germline V gene has CDR1 SGHRS and CDR2 YFSETQ. The CDR3 runs 15 residues. The CDR3 loop reads CASSLESSGGDTQYF. The CDR3 region has the DNA TGCGCCAGCAGCTTGGAGTCTAGCGGGGGGGATACGCAGTATTTT. The entire variable domain, with the rest obtained from reference TRBV5-1 and TRBJ2-3, is as follows: KAGVTQTPRYLIKTRGQQVTLSCSPISGHRSVSWYQQTPGQGLQFLFEYFSETQRNKGNFPGRFSGRQFSNSRSEMNVSTLELGDSALYLCASSLESSGGDTQYFGPGTRLTVL.

The chain uses TRBV11-2 and TRBJ2-2; D possibly corresponds to TRBD2 (5 bases). The CDR3 loop spans 15 amino acids. V shed 6 bases and J shed 3 bases, with 14 bases lying between them. The germline V gene encodes CDR1 SGHAT and CDR2 FQNNGV. CDR3 residues: CASRRPGRDTGELFF. For the CDR3, the DNA is TGTGCCAGCAGACGGCCGGGGAGAGACACCGGGGAGCTGTTTTTT.

The rearrangement joins TRBV6-2 or TRBV6-3 to TRBJ2-5; D possibly uses TRBD1 or TRBD2 (6 bases each). Looked up from germline, CDR1 is MNHEY and CDR2 is SVGEGT. Trimming shortened V by 5 bases and J by 5 bases, and 12 bases separated the two germline ends. CDR3 length equals 13 residues. The CDR3 sequence is CASSAGQRETQYF. In DNA, the CDR3 is TGTGCCAGCAGTGCGGGACAAAGGGAGACCCAGTACTTC.

In this sample, this clonotype turned up a few times. The CDR3 nucleotides are TGCGCCAGCAGCTTGCCTTCGGAGCCCACAGATACGCAGTATTTT. It translates to CASSLPSEPTDTQYF. V is TRBV5-1 and J is TRBJ2-3, with D unresolved. The length of the CDR3 is 15 residues. Germline V lookup: CDR1 SGHRS, CDR2 YFSETQ. V was pared by 1 base and J by 2 bases, with 11 bases between.

This clonotype was observed a handful of times. The chain links TRBV13 to TRBJ2-1; D possibly matches TRBD1 or TRBD2 (6 bases each). Trimming left V 5 bases short and J 8 bases short, with 13 bases between. CDR1 and CDR2 (germline): PRHDT, FYEKMQ (reference sequence). This CDR3 has 13 amino acids. The CDR3: CASSPEGGDEQFF. The CDR3 region has the DNA TGTGCCAGCAGCCCCGAGGGGGGCGATGAGCAGTTCTTC.

J is TRBJ1-1 and V is TRBV14, with D uncertain. The CDR3 spans 11 residues. V dropped 2 bases and J dropped 7 bases, with 5 bases sitting between them. CDR1 and CDR2 from the germline V gene are SGHDN and FVKESK. The CDR3 spells CASSQWGEAFF. In nucleotides, the CDR3 is TGTGCCAGCAGCCAATGGGGTGAAGCTTTCTTT.

The chain is built from TRBV18 and TRBJ1-6; 9 nucleotides agree with TRBD1. The V gene end was trimmed by 6 bases and the J gene end by 6 bases; junction bases not matched to a gene: 3. This CDR3 comprises 14 residues. CDR1 is KGHSH and CDR2 is LQKENI in the germline V gene. CDR3 DNA sequence: TGTGCCAGCTCCAGACAGGGGGTTAATTCACCCCTCCACTTT. Translated, it gives CASSRQGVNSPLHF.

This clonotype was observed a few times. The chain links TRBV20-1 to TRBJ1-5; no reliable D call. The CDR3 extends over 15 amino acids. The ends were cut back, 3 bases at V and 4 bases at J, with 16 bases in the middle. Germline CDR1 and CDR2: DFQATT and SNEGSKA (reference sequence). The CDR3 coding sequence is TGCAGTGCTAGTGGGTCATCGGCAGCAAATCAGCCCCAGCATTTT. Encoded protein: CSASGSSAANQPQHF.

In DNA, the CDR3 is TGTGCCAGCAGCCGACTTACAGCTAACTATGGCTACACCTTC. Its translation: CASSRLTANYGYTF. The J gene is TRBJ1-2, the V gene TRBV7-2; D is uncertain. V gave up 5 bases and J gave up 0 bases, with 10 bases separating them. The CDR3 contains 14 residues. Per germline, CDR1 SGHTA and CDR2 FQGNSA.

This sequence joins TRBV11-2 and TRBJ2-4; a possible D gene is TRBD1 (5 bases). Germline assignment: CDR1 SGHAT and CDR2 FQNNGV. Deletions cut 5 bases from V and 6 bases from J, with 29 bases between. The CDR3 totals 19 residues. The CDR3 loop is CASSPTGGREAQRGNIQYF. Here the CDR3 DNA reads TGTGCCAGCAGCCCGACCGGTGGCAGGGAAGCCCAAAGGGGAAACATTCAGTACTTC.

This chain's CDR3 is CASSVGQREGYTF. For the CDR3, the DNA is TGTGCCAGCAGTGTGGGACAGAGGGAGGGCTACACCTTC. V is TRBV28 and J is TRBJ1-2; 7 bases align to TRBD1. Per the germline V gene, CDR1 is MDHEN and CDR2 is SYDVKM. The length of the CDR3 is 13 residues. V dropped 5 bases and J dropped 8; count of bases not matched to a gene: 8.

This clonotype was seen a few times. This chain joins TRBV7-2 and TRBJ2-7, with D hard to call. Germline assignment: CDR1 SGHTA and CDR2 FQGNSA. CDR3 length equals 15 residues. V was trimmed by 2 bases and J by 2 bases, leaving 13 bases between them. The CDR3 loop is CASSLKVELTYEQYF. CDR3 sequence (DNA): TGTGCCAGCAGCTTAAAGGTTGAGCTAACCTACGAGCAGTACTTC.